This T cell receptor (beta chain) was identified in a study of cytomegalovirus exposure and HLA in healthy donors. PCR primers comprised 60 Vbeta and 13 Jbeta primers. Repertoires were generated with immunoSEQ multiplex PCR, while TCRdb's copy carries only in-frame clones and drops some. The table lists 170,000 or so clones, 60% to 85% of them singletons. In its sample, this clone was seen once. Sequencing input: PBMCs. The clonotype originates from a woman between 45 and 65 years old in good health and CMV-seropositive.

CDR3 amino acids: CAISDPGGGYNEQFF. The DNA of the CDR3 is TGTGCCATCAGTGACCCAGGGGGAGGCTACAATGAGCAGTTCTTC. V and J are TRBV10-3 and TRBJ2-1; TRBD1 is a possible D gene (7 bases). With 3 bases removed from V and 3 bases from J, the gap between germline ends came to 12 bases. Germline V gives CDR1 ENHRY, CDR2 SYGVKD. CDR3 length: 15 residues.